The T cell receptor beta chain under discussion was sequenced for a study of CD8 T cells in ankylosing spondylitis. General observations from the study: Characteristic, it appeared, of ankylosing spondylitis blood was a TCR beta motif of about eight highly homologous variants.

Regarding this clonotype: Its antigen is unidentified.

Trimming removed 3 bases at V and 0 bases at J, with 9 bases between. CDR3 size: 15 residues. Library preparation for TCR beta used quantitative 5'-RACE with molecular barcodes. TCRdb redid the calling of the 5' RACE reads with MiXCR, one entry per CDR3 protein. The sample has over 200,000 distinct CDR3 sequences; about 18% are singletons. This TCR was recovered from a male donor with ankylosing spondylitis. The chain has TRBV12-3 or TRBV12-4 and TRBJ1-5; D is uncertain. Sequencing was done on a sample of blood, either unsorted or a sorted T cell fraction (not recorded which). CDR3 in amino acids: CASSFGLYSNQPQHF. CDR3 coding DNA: TGTGCCAGCAGTTTTGGTCTTTATAGCAATCAGCCCCAGCATTTT.